This entry lists 27 T cell receptor beta chains sequenced from one sample in a study of blood T cell repertoires in COVID-19. Here immunoSEQ multiplex PCR was the method, and the copy in TCRdb shows in-frame clones only, minus some. The sample lists 23,000 or so clones; roughly 80% were seen once. Sequencing input: peripheral blood. All receptors come from a woman at least 80 years old with acute or convalescent COVID-19.

The rearrangement joins TRBV28 to TRBJ2-4, with 11 bases lining up with TRBD2. Trimming removed 5 bases from V and 3 bases from J; junction bases left unmatched: 6. Germline assignment: CDR1 MDHEN and CDR2 SYDVKM. The CDR3 spans 16 residues. The CDR3 nucleotides are TGTGCCAGCAGTATAGCGGGGGGGCAGGACAAAAACATTCAGTACTTC. Translating gives CASSIAGGQDKNIQYF.

The chain employs TRBV19 and TRBJ1-5; D may be TRBD1 (6 bases). The CDR3 is made up of 14 amino acids. The V end was cut by 4 bases, the J end by 5 bases, with 12 bases between. Germline V gives CDR1 LNHDA, CDR2 SQIVND (reference sequence). The CDR3: CASSRRGGDQPQHF. The CDR3 nucleotides are TGTGCCAGTAGTAGAAGAGGGGGGGATCAGCCCCAGCATTTT.

The rearrangement joins TRBV27 to TRBJ1-1, with a weak D call TRBD1 (5 bases). This CDR3 spans 14 amino acids. V lost 4 bases and J 5 bases, leaving 14 bases between the germline ends. Germline lookup yields CDR1 MNHEY and CDR2 SMNVEV (reference sequence). For the CDR3, the DNA is TGTGCCAGCAGTTCCCTGAGGGGAGGTACTGAAGCTTTCTTT. Its protein product is CASSSLRGGTEAFF.

The CDR3 DNA follows: TGCGCCAGCAGCCTGGAGGCGGGGGCAACTAATGAAAAACTGTTTTTT. Encoded protein: CASSLEAGATNEKLFF. This chain connects TRBV5-1 to TRBJ1-4, with D perhaps TRBD1 (5 bases). In germline, CDR1 is SGHRS, CDR2 YFSETQ. CDR3 length: 16 residues. The germline V and J ends were trimmed by 4 bases and 0 bases, with 13 bases remaining between them.

The chain combines TRBV18 with TRBJ2-6; 9 positions agree with TRBD1. Germline lookup yields CDR1 KGHSH and CDR2 LQKENI. V was clipped by 6 bases and J by 4 bases; unmatched bases: 7. The CDR3 has 16 amino acids. The CDR3 DNA reads TGTGCCAGCTCCCCCGGGACAGGGACCGGGGCCAACGTCCTGACTTTC. Protein product: CASSPGTGTGANVLTF.

V usage is TRBV4-3 and J usage is TRBJ1-1; 9 nucleotides agree with TRBD1. Trimming at V came to 3 bases and at J to 1 base, leaving 6 bases not matched to a gene. The germline CDR1 and CDR2 sequences are LGHNA and YSLEER. CDR3 length: 16 amino acids. The CDR3 DNA is TGCGCCAGCAGCCAGGCGACGACAGGGGGGAACACTGAAGCTTTCTTT. Amino acids: CASSQATTGGNTEAFF.

In its sample, this clone was seen a few times. This rearrangement joins TRBV2 to TRBJ2-2; D perhaps matches TRBD1 (5 bases). V was clipped by 3 bases and J by 1 base, with 9 bases between them. This CDR3 region has 15 residues. Germline CDR1 SNHLY, CDR2 FYNNEI. CDR3 coding DNA: TGTGCCAGCAGTGAGGAGCAGGGGAACACCGGGGAGCTGTTTTTT. This encodes CASSEEQGNTGELFF.

V and J are TRBV19 and TRBJ1-4; no definite D call. This CDR3 is built from 15 residues. The germline V and J ends were trimmed by 5 bases and 4 bases, with 14 bases remaining between them. Germline CDR1 and CDR2: LNHDA and SQIVND (reference sequence). This CDR3 reads CASSLGEGLNEKLFF. CDR3 nucleotides: TGTGCCAGTAGTTTGGGTGAGGGCCTTAATGAAAAACTGTTTTTT.

Details on this clone: The same CDR3 arises from other DNA sequences in this sample as well. The chain has TRBV3-1 (or the pseudogene TRBV3-2) and TRBJ1-2; unclear D gene. The germline V and J ends were trimmed by 1 base and 4 bases, with 7 bases remaining between them. Looked up from germline, CDR1 is LGHDT and CDR2 is YNNKEL (reference sequence). This CDR3 spans 13 amino acids. CDR3 sequence reads: CASSQGGGYGYTF. In nucleotides, the CDR3 is TGTGCCAGCAGCCAAGGCGGAGGCTATGGCTACACCTTC.

The rearrangement joins TRBV4-2 to TRBJ1-1; D remains ambiguous. From germline, CDR1 is LGHNA and CDR2 YNFKEQ. Trimming pared 1 base from V and 1 base from J, leaving 7 bases between. The CDR3 is 14 amino acids. Here the CDR3 reads CASSQGQENTEAFF. The CDR3 DNA is TGTGCCAGCAGCCAAGGACAAGAGAACACTGAAGCTTTCTTT.

In this sample, this clone turned up once. The rearrangement uses TRBV14 and TRBJ2-7; D uncertain. V lost 0 bases to trimming and J lost 0 bases, with 6 bases between them. Germline CDR1 and CDR2: SGHDN and FVKESK. The length of the CDR3 is 14 residues. The CDR3: CASSQDIGSYEQYF. Here the CDR3 DNA reads TGTGCCAGCAGCCAAGATATCGGCTCCTACGAGCAGTACTTC.

This rearrangement joins TRBV19 to TRBJ2-1, with 7 bases identical to TRBD2. The CDR3 consists of 16 residues. V gave up 3 bases and J gave up 6 bases; unmatched junction bases: 11. The germline V gene encodes CDR1 LNHDA and CDR2 SQIVND (reference sequence). The CDR3 DNA sequence: TGTGCCAGTAGTATCGGGACTAACTCGCTGGGCAATGAGCAGTTCTTC. The encoded protein is CASSIGTNSLGNEQFF.

The chain links TRBV21-1 to TRBJ2-1; the table gives TRBD2 as D, unverified against the DNA. TRBV21-1 is tagged as a pseudogene. This CDR3 has 16 residues. The CDR3 DNA reads as TGTGCCAGCAGTCGGAGGTCGTCACACTCCTACAATGAGCAGTTCTTC. Translation gives CASSRRSSHSYNEQFF.

This chain uses TRBV6-5 with TRBJ2-1; TRBD2 aligns across 10 bases. The CDR3 length is 15 residues. CDR1 and CDR2 (germline): MNHEY, SVGAGI. With 7 bases clipped from V and 1 base from J, the junction kept 4 bases outside the gene matches. The CDR3 loop reads CASTKAGGSYNEQFF. In nucleotides, the CDR3 is TGTGCCAGCACGAAAGCGGGAGGGTCCTACAATGAGCAGTTCTTC.

CDR3 coding DNA: TGCAGTGCTAGTGACAGGGTGGCAGGTGAAAAACTGTTTTTT. Amino acid sequence: CSASDRVAGEKLFF. The V call is TRBV20-1, the J call TRBJ1-4; TRBD1 matches at 7 bases. The ends lost 3 bases at V and 7 bases at J; junction bases unmatched: 8. The CDR3 totals 14 residues. Germline CDR1 and CDR2: DFQATT and SNEGSKA (reference sequence).

V and J are TRBV7-2 and TRBJ2-5; TRBD1 agrees at 7 bases. J gave up 5 bases and V 4 bases, and 7 bases lay outside the gene matches. In germline, CDR1 is SGHTA, CDR2 FQGNSA. The CDR3 extends over 14 amino acids. CDR3 region: CASSWAQGMETQYF. The DNA for the CDR3 is TGTGCCAGCAGCTGGGCACAGGGGATGGAGACCCAGTACTTC.

The chain uses TRBV4-2 and TRBJ1-4, with D possibly matching TRBD1 (6 bases). The germline CDR1 and CDR2 sequences are LGHNA and YNFKEQ. The CDR3 runs 15 residues. Trimming stripped 0 bases from V and 7 bases from J, with 12 bases between. As DNA, the CDR3 is TGTGCCAGCAGCCAAGATAGGGGGTTCATTGAAAAACTGTTTTTT. Its protein is CASSQDRGFIEKLFF.

The J gene is TRBJ2-2, the V gene TRBV5-1; 9 bases map to TRBD1. V shed 4 bases and J 5 bases; nucleotides not matched to a gene: 9. Germline V CDR1 and CDR2: SGHRS, YFSETQ. This CDR3 region has 16 residues. CDR3 nucleotide sequence: TGCGCCAGCAGCGCCGATCCCGGGACAGGGACCGGGGAGCTGTTTTTT. Encoded protein: CASSADPGTGTGELFF.

The rearrangement uses TRBV19 and TRBJ1-6; D might be TRBD1 (5 bases). This CDR3 has 15 amino acids. The V end lost 9 bases, the J end lost 7 bases, and 19 bases lay between the germline ends. The germline V gene has CDR1 LNHDA and CDR2 SQIVND (reference sequence). The CDR3 here is CASRTLQEGNSPLHF. The CDR3 bases are TGTGCCAGCAGGACTCTACAGGAGGGGAATTCACCCCTCCACTTT.

The chain has TRBV6-2 or TRBV6-3 and TRBJ1-4, with 8 bases matching TRBD1. The CDR3 contains 17 residues. V trimming: 2 bases; J trimming: 8 bases; junction bases outside the gene matches: 13. Germline V gene sequence: CDR1 MNHEY, CDR2 SVGEGT. The CDR3: CASSYETGAAVGEKLFF. The CDR3 DNA reads as TGTGCCAGCAGTTACGAGACAGGGGCCGCGGTTGGAGAAAAACTGTTTTTT.

The rearrangement joins TRBV24-1 to TRBJ2-2; 9 bases are shared with TRBD1. The V segment lost 7 bases and the J segment 3 bases; nucleotides outside the gene matches: 5. Germline V lookup: CDR1 KGHDR, CDR2 SFDVKD. The CDR3 totals 15 residues. The CDR3 DNA is TGTGCCACCAGGGGGCGACAGGGGGACACCGGGGAGCTGTTTTTT. Its protein is CATRGRQGDTGELFF.

The chain couples TRBV24-1 to TRBJ1-2; possibly TRBD1 for D (5 bases). This CDR3 is 13 amino acids long. The germline V gene encodes CDR1 KGHDR and CDR2 SFDVKD. V was trimmed by 5 bases and J by 8 bases, leaving 14 bases between them. The CDR3 reads CATSARENQGYTF. The CDR3 region has the DNA TGTGCCACCAGTGCCAGGGAAAATCAAGGCTACACCTTC.

This chain links TRBV10-3 with TRBJ2-4; weak D call: TRBD2 (5 bases). Trimming took 2 bases from V and 0 from J, leaving 11 bases between them. The CDR3 runs to 16 residues. Germline V gene data show CDR1 as ENHRY and CDR2 as SYGVKD. CDR3 nucleotides: TGTGCCATCAGTGAGGCGGGTCCTCAAGCCAAAAACATTCAGTACTTC. Its translation: CAISEAGPQAKNIQYF.

V gene TRBV3-1 (or the pseudogene TRBV3-2) combines with J gene TRBJ2-7; the match to TRBD2 covers 10 bases. There are 16 residues in the CDR3. V lost 0 bases to trimming and J lost 6 bases; unmatched junction nucleotides: 8. Germline values: CDR1 LGHDT, CDR2 YNNKEL (reference sequence). The CDR3 nucleotides read TGTGCCAGCAGCCAAGATCGGGCTAGCGGGAGAGGCGAGCAGTACTTC. Translated, it gives CASSQDRASGRGEQYF.

This chain connects TRBV7-9 to TRBJ2-1, with D perhaps matching TRBD1 (5 bases). CDR1 and CDR2 (germline): SEHNR, FQNEAQ (reference sequence). The V end lost 2 bases, the J end lost 12 bases, and 11 bases lay between the germline ends. CDR3 length equals 12 residues. The CDR3 sequence is CASSLITGGQFF. For the CDR3, the DNA is TGTGCCAGCAGCTTAATCACAGGCGGGCAGTTCTTC.

The chain uses TRBV6-1 and TRBJ1-5; D might be TRBD1 (5 bases). The germline V gene encodes CDR1 MNHNS and CDR2 SASEGT. V lost 7 bases, J lost 5 bases, and 12 bases lay in between. The CDR3 consists of 13 residues. CDR3 in DNA: TGTGCCAGCACCTTACAGGAATATCAGCCCCAGCATTTT. Amino acid sequence: CASTLQEYQPQHF.

The chain joins TRBV5-1 to TRBJ2-7, with D maybe TRBD1 (5 bases). Germline values: CDR1 SGHRS, CDR2 YFSETQ. The CDR3 length is 14 residues. Trimming removed 0 bases from V and 7 bases from J, with 14 bases in between. CDR3: CASSLAAGIGEQYF. As DNA, the CDR3 is TGCGCCAGCAGCTTGGCGGCAGGGATAGGGGAGCAGTACTTC.